This TCR beta chain was sequenced in a study of T-cell reconstitution after alpha-beta-depleted transplantation in children (dated by TCRdb to the mid-2010s). Background on the whole study: Using TCR repertoire profiling, the study followed T-cell immune reconstitution in a quantitative way in children after TCRalphabeta/CD19-depleted allogeneic hematopoietic cell transplantation.

Library method: PCR. TCRdb lists the instrument as Illumina HiSeq 2500. TCR libraries were prepared with molecular barcoding, using unique molecular identifiers to normalize TCRbeta repertoire quantification. The public reads were quality trimmed at Q25 with fastp and then assembled into clones with MiXCR by TCRdb, keeping productive beta chains. Identical CDR3 proteins give one entry, which carries the most common genes and DNA. The sample table contains about a million distinct CDR3 sequences; only one count was recorded for 25% to 30% of them. Roughly 27% of the sample comes from the top ten. This clonotype has just a few counts. The target of this receptor is not known. One base away there is no much larger clone; base qualities are not given. Explained via the paper, the treatment or condition label denotes: allogeneic hematopoietic cell transplantation with graft depleted of TCRalphabeta T cells and CD19 B cells. The children who served as transplant recipients had been given grafts of TCRalphabeta/CD19-depleted allogeneic hematopoietic cells.

Measured from the cysteine to the phenylalanine, the CDR3 is 16 residues long. The kept DNA is CDR3 alone, 48 bases in frame from the first base. Trimmed from V: 5 bases; trimmed from J: 9 bases; junction bases lacking a gene match: 14. From a lookup of the germline V gene, CDR1 and CDR2 are SGHTA and FQGNSA. Beyond this particular receptor, the publication reports: Apparently early alphabetaT-cell count recovery about two months after transplant reportedly relied on only several hundred rapidly expanded clones derived from non-depleted graft cells. Over the following months the frequencies of hyperexpanded clones went down, and after one year T-cell counts and TCRbeta diversity were mostly credited to newly produced T cells. The high TCRbeta diversity at day 60 in some patients was ascribed to recipient T cells and intrathymic progenitors that had survived conditioning.

Recombination joined TRBV7-2 with TRBJ2-5; TRBD2 fits 11 bases in the junction. The material sequenced was PBMCs, mostly from graft donor cells, taken 360 days after TCRalphabeta/CD19-depleted stem cell transplant. This sequence originates from a boy younger than two who had a stem cell transplant for SCID, so the T cells may come from the graft donor. The CDR3 reads as follows: CASSQPGLADRWAQYF. The DNA reads TGTGCCAGCAGCCAGCCGGGACTAGCGGACCGCTGGGCCCAGTACTTC. With all but the CDR3 taken from the reference TRBV7-2 and TRBJ2-5 genes, the full variable domain is: GAGVSQSPSNKVTEKGKDVELRCDPISGHTALYWYRQSLGQGLEFLIYFQGNSAPDKSGLPSDRFSAERTGGSVSTLTIQRTQQEDSAVYLCASSQPGLADRWAQYFGPGTRLLVL.